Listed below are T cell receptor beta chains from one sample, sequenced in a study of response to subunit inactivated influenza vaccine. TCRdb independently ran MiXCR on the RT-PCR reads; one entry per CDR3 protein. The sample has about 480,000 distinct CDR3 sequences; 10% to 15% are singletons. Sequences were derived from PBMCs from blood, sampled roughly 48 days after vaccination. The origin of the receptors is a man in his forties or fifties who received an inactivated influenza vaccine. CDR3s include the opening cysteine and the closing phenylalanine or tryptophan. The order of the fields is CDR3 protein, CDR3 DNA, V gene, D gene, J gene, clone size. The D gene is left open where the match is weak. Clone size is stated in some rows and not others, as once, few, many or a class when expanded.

CDR3: CSVGAGEGEQFF; DNA: TGCAGCGTTGGTGCAGGGGAGGGTGAGCAGTTCTTC; V: TRBV29-1; D: -; J: TRBJ2-1; size: -
CDR3: CASSESRGVGYTF; DNA: TGCGCCAGCAGTGAGTCCCGAGGGGTTGGCTACACCTTC; V: TRBV10-1; D: -; J: TRBJ1-2; size: -
CDR3: CASSLDSREDIYNEQFF; DNA: TGTGCCAGCAGCTTAGATTCCAGGGAGGATATCTACAATGAGCAGTTCTTC; V: TRBV11-2; D: -; J: TRBJ2-1; size: -
CDR3: CASSYSPGTGNEQFF; DNA: TGTGCCAGCAGTTACTCTCCTGGGACAGGGAATGAGCAGTTCTTC; V: TRBV6-5; D: TRBD1; J: TRBJ2-1; size: few
CDR3: CASSFEVVGQGSSEAFF; DNA: TGTGCCAGCAGCTTTGAGGTTGTCGGACAGGGGAGTTCTGAAGCTTTCTTT; V: TRBV7-6; D: TRBD1; J: TRBJ1-1; size: -
CDR3: CATSNRDSRDTQYF; DNA: TGTGCCACCAGCAACCGGGACAGTCGTGATACGCAGTATTTT; V: TRBV15; D: TRBD1; J: TRBJ2-3; size: -
CDR3: CASRQTRGTLAFF; DNA: TGTGCCAGCAGACAAACTCGCGGGACCCTAGCTTTCTTT; V: TRBV7-8; D: -; J: TRBJ1-1; size: -
CDR3: CAISDWQGSENTIYF; DNA: TGTGCCATCAGTGATTGGCAGGGGAGTGAGAACACCATATATTTT; V: TRBV10-3; D: -; J: TRBJ1-3; size: many
CDR3: CSVEGLGETQETQYF; DNA: TGCAGCGTTGAAGGTTTGGGAGAGACGCAAGAGACCCAGTACTTC; V: TRBV29-1; D: -; J: TRBJ2-5; size: few
CDR3: CASRQDSTNTGELFF; DNA: TGTGCCAGCCGCCAAGACTCGACGAACACCGGGGAGCTGTTTTTT; V: TRBV6-1; D: -; J: TRBJ2-2; size: -
CDR3: CSGRGRGGGDTQYF; DNA: TGCAGCGGGCGGGGCAGGGGAGGGGGAGATACGCAGTATTTT; V: TRBV29-1; D: -; J: TRBJ2-3; size: few
CDR3: CSARVLGGPAYEQYF; DNA: TGCAGTGCTAGAGTCCTGGGGGGGCCCGCCTACGAGCAGTACTTC; V: TRBV20-1; D: -; J: TRBJ2-7; size: many
CDR3: CSALGLGNEQFF; DNA: TGCAGTGCGCTCGGACTAGGAAATGAGCAGTTCTTC; V: TRBV20-1; D: TRBD2; J: TRBJ2-1; size: once
CDR3: CASSQEILAGGRNTGELFF; DNA: TGCGCCAGCAGCCAAGAAATCCTAGCGGGGGGGAGGAACACCGGGGAGCTGTTTTTT; V: TRBV4-3; D: TRBD2; J: TRBJ2-2; size: few
CDR3: CASSLLGGRGYNEQFF; DNA: TGTGCCAGCAGTTTATTGGGCGGGAGGGGTTACAATGAGCAGTTCTTC; V: TRBV28; D: TRBD2; J: TRBJ2-1; size: -
CDR3: CASSLNRGTMNTEAFF; DNA: TGCGCCAGCAGCCTAAACAGGGGAACGATGAACACTGAAGCTTTCTTT; V: TRBV4-1; D: TRBD1; J: TRBJ1-1; size: few
CDR3: CSAQILAGGPTDTQYF; DNA: TGCAGTGCCCAGATTTTGGCGGGAGGGCCCACAGATACGCAGTATTTT; V: TRBV20-1; D: TRBD2; J: TRBJ2-3; size: few
CDR3: CASSFRQRGGWGAGELFF; DNA: TGTGCCAGCAGTTTTAGGCAGCGGGGGGGCTGGGGCGCCGGGGAGCTGTTTTTT; V: TRBV12-3/TRBV12-4; D: TRBD2; J: TRBJ2-2; size: few
CDR3: CASSLVTGSSYNEQFF; DNA: TGTGCCAGCAGTTTAGTTACAGGGAGCTCCTACAATGAGCAGTTCTTC; V: TRBV12-3/TRBV12-4; D: -; J: TRBJ2-1; size: many
CDR3: CSVDLARGYTF; DNA: TGCAGCGTTGATCTTGCTCGAGGCTACACCTTC; V: TRBV29-1; D: -; J: TRBJ1-2; size: -
CDR3: CASSIAVESYWSDTQYF; DNA: TGTGCCAGCAGCATAGCCGTAGAGTCTTATTGGTCAGATACGCAGTATTTT; V: TRBV7-8; D: -; J: TRBJ2-3; size: few
CDR3: CASSATNGLEAFF; DNA: TGTGCCAGCTCAGCAACTAACGGACTTGAAGCTTTCTTT; V: TRBV18; D: -; J: TRBJ1-1; size: -
CDR3: CASSLSLGIGTDTQYF; DNA: TGTGCCAGCAGCTTATCTCTAGGAATAGGTACAGATACGCAGTATTTT; V: TRBV7-2; D: -; J: TRBJ2-3; size: -
CDR3: CASSLAVAGVTQYF; DNA: TGTGCCAGCAGCTTAGCGGTAGCGGGAGTTACGCAGTATTTT; V: TRBV7-8; D: TRBD2; J: TRBJ2-3; size: few
CDR3: CSGDRGLGDTQYF; DNA: TGCAGTGGGGACAGGGGGCTGGGAGATACGCAGTATTTT; V: TRBV20-1; D: TRBD1; J: TRBJ2-3; size: -
CDR3: CASSPPARLNTEAFF; DNA: TGTGCCAGCTCACCACCGGCAAGATTGAACACTGAAGCTTTCTTT; V: TRBV18; D: -; J: TRBJ1-1; size: few
CDR3: CASSQAGGSGANVLTF; DNA: TGCGCCAGCAGCCAAGCAGGGGGCTCTGGGGCCAACGTCCTGACTTTC; V: TRBV4-3; D: TRBD1; J: TRBJ2-6; size: few
CDR3: CATRRGETHEQFF; DNA: TGTGCCACCAGACGGGGGGAAACCCATGAGCAGTTCTTC; V: TRBV6-2/TRBV6-3; D: TRBD2; J: TRBJ2-1; size: few
CDR3: CASSESPGYEQYF; DNA: TGTGCCAGCAGTGAGTCTCCGGGCTACGAGCAGTACTTC; V: TRBV25-1; D: -; J: TRBJ2-7; size: -